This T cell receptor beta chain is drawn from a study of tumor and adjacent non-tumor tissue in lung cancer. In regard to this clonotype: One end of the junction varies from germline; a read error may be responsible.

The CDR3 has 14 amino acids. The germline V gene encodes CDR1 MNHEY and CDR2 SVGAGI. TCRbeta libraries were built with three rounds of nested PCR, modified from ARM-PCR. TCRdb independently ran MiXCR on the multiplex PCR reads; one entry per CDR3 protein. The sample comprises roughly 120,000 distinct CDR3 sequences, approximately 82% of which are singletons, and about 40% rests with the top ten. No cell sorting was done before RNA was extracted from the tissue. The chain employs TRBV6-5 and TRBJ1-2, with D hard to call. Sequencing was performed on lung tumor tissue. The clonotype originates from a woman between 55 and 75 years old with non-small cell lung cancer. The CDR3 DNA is TGTACCAGCAGTTACTCGCGTGGGTGGTATGGCTACACCTTC. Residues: CTSSYSRGWYGYTF.